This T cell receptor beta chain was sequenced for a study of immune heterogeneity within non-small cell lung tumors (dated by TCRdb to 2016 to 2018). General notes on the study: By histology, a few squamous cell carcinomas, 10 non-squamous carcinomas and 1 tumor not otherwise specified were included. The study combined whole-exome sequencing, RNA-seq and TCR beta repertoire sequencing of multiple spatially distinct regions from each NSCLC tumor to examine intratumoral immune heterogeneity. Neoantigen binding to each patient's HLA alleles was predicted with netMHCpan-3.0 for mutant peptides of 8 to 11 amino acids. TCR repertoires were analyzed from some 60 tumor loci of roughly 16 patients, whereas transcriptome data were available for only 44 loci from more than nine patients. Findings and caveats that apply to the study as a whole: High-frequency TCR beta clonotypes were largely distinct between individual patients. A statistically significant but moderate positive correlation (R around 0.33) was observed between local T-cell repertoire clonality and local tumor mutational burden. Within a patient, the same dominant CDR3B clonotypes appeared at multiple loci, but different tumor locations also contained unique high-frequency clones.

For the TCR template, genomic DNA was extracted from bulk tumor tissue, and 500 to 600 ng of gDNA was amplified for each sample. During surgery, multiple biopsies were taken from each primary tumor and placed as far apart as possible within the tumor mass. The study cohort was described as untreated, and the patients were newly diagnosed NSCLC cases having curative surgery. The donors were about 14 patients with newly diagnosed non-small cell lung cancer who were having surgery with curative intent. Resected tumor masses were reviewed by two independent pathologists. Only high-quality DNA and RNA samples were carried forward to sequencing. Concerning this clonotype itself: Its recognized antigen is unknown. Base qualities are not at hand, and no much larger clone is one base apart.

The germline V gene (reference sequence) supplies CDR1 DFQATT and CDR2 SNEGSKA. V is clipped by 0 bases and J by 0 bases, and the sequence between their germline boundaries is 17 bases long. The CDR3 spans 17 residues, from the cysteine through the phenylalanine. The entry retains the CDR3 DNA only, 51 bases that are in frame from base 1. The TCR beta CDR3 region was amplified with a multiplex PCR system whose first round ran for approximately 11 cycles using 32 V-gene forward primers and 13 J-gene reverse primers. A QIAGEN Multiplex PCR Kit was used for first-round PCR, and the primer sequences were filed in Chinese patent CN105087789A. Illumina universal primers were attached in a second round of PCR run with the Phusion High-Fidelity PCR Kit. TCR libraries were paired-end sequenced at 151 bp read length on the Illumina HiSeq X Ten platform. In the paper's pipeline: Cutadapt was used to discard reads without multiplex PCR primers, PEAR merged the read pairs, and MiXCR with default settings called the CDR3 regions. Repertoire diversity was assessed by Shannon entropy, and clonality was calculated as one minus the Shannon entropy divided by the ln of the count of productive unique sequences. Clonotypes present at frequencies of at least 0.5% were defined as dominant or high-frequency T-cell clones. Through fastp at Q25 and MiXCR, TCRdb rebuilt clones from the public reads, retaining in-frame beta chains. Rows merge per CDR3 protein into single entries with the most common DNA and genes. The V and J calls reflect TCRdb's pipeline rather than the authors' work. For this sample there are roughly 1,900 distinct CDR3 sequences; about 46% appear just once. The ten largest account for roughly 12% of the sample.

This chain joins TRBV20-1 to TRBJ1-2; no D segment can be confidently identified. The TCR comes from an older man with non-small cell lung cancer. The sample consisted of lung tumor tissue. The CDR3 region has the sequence CSARDSHTDEANYGYTF. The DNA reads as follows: TGCAGTGCTAGAGATTCCCACACGGATGAGGCTAACTATGGCTACACCTTC.